The next 30 T cell receptor beta chains were all read from a single sample in a study of T cell repertoires in cytomegalovirus infection. TCRdb redid the calling of the reads with MiXCR, one entry per CDR3 protein. This table holds over 450,000 distinct CDR3 sequences, about 11% found once. Sequenced input: PBMCs. These receptor sequences come from a human donor in good health (CMV status not recorded). Some clones in this sample may be carry-over from other donors' samples.

The rearrangement uses TRBV20-1 and TRBJ2-2; D call uncertain. Germline V gene lookup returns CDR1 DFQATT and CDR2 SNEGSKA (reference sequence). Trimming took 5 bases from V and 2 from J, leaving 9 bases between them. The CDR3 length is 13 residues. In nucleotides, the CDR3 is TGCAGTGCTGCAGATAGCAACACCGGGGAGCTGTTTTTT. It is translated as CSAADSNTGELFF.

This clonotype occurred many times. V and J are TRBV6-6 and TRBJ1-6, with D unclear. The CDR3 extends over 16 amino acids. Germline CDR1 is MNHNY and CDR2 is SVGAGI (reference sequence). Trimming shortened V by 2 bases and J by 8 bases, and 16 bases separated the two germline ends. Here the CDR3 reads CASSYVKATVDSPLHF. The CDR3 DNA reads as TGTGCCAGCAGTTACGTCAAGGCGACGGTGGATTCACCCCTCCACTTT.

This clonotype was detected ten times or more. V usage is TRBV7-3 and J usage is TRBJ2-2; D is unclear. Looked up from germline, CDR1 is SGHTA and CDR2 is FQGTGA. Deletions cut 2 bases from V and 7 bases from J, with 8 bases between. The CDR3 has 13 residues. In DNA form, the CDR3 reads TGTGCCAGCAGCTTACGTGGAAGCGGGGAGCTGTTTTTT. It codes for CASSLRGSGELFF.

This clonotype was seen only a few times. V and J are TRBV27 and TRBJ1-4; no reliable D call. V lost 3 bases and J lost 8, with 10 bases in between. The CDR3 contains 13 residues. Germline CDR1 and CDR2: MNHEY and SMNVEV (reference sequence). CDR3 nucleotides: TGTGCCAGCAGTTTGTTTCAGGAGGAAAAACTGTTTTTT. It yields the protein CASSLFQEEKLFF.

In the case of this clonotype: A much more abundant neighbour one base away suggests this may be a read error. CDR3 amino acids: CASRPYDEQFF. CDR3 sequence (DNA): TGTGCCAGCAGACCCTACGATGAGCAGTTCTTC. This chain joins TRBV7-6 and TRBJ2-1; no definite D call. The CDR3 is 11 residues long. Germline V gene data show CDR1 as SGHVS and CDR2 as FNYEAQ.

Ten or more counts support this clonotype. V usage is TRBV18 and J usage is TRBJ2-7; D is unclear. V gave up 1 base and J gave up 5 bases, with 3 bases separating them. Looked up from germline, CDR1 is KGHSH and CDR2 is LQKENI. The CDR3 has 11 amino acids. CDR3 sequence: CASSPQHEQYF. In DNA form, the CDR3 reads TGTGCCAGCTCACCACAGCACGAGCAGTACTTC.

This clonotype was counted ten times or more. This chain links TRBV7-6 with TRBJ2-1; no definite D call. V was cut by 8 bases and J by 5 bases, with 16 bases left in between. CDR3 length: 14 amino acids. Germline lookup yields CDR1 SGHVS and CDR2 FNYEAQ. The CDR3 sequence is CASAPGRAHNEQFF. In DNA form, the CDR3 reads TGTGCCAGCGCTCCGGGCCGAGCCCACAATGAGCAGTTCTTC.

This clonotype was seen at least ten times. This chain joins TRBV7-2 and TRBJ1-2; maybe TRBD1 (5 bases). The germline CDR1 and CDR2 sequences are SGHTA and FQGNSA. The CDR3 covers 16 residues. Trimming removed 5 bases from V and 5 bases from J, with 21 bases in between. For the CDR3, the DNA is TGTGCCAGCAGCATCGCCAGGGTTTCGGGCATGTATGGCTACACCTTC. Protein: CASSIARVSGMYGYTF.

This clonotype was observed many times. The chain links TRBV6-5 to TRBJ1-4; D is possibly TRBD1 (5 bases). This CDR3 is built from 14 residues. Germline V gene sequence: CDR1 MNHEY, CDR2 SVGAGI. The V gene lost 2 bases and the J gene lost 8 bases, with 12 bases spanning the gap. The chain's CDR3 is CASSYGREREKLFF. The CDR3 coding sequence is TGTGCCAGCAGTTACGGCAGGGAACGGGAAAAACTGTTTTTT.

The chain links TRBV27 to TRBJ2-1; 7 bases map to TRBD2. The V and J ends lost 11 bases and 9 bases, in that order; junction bases with no gene match: 7. The CDR3 totals 11 residues. CDR1 is MNHEY and CDR2 is SMNVEV in the germline V gene (reference sequence). CDR3 protein: CAGRGQAEQFF. The CDR3 bases are TGTGCCGGGAGGGGTCAGGCTGAGCAGTTCTTC.

This clonotype has ten or more counts. The chain uses TRBV5-4 and TRBJ2-3, with 11 bases matching TRBD2. CDR1 and CDR2 (germline): SGHNT, YYREEE (reference sequence). This CDR3 has 16 amino acids. V dropped 4 bases and J dropped 6; count of bases not matched to a gene: 10. In DNA form, the CDR3 reads TGTGCCAGCAGCGCCGGACTAGCGGGCGTTTTGGATACGCAGTATTTT. Its translation is CASSAGLAGVLDTQYF.

This clonotype was seen ten or more times. The rearrangement links TRBV29-1 to TRBJ1-1; a possible D gene is TRBD1 (6 bases). Germline CDR1 is SQVTM and CDR2 is ANQGSEA. Trimming removed 7 bases at V and 2 bases at J, with 14 bases between. CDR3 length equals 13 residues. As DNA, the CDR3 is TGCAGCGCGGGGGCAGGGGACAACACTGAAGCTTTCTTT. Translation: CSAGAGDNTEAFF.

The chain is built from TRBV28 and TRBJ2-5; D possibly corresponds to TRBD2 (5 bases). The CDR3 contains 17 residues. Germline CDR1 is MDHEN and CDR2 is SYDVKM. V was cut by 3 bases and J by 5 bases, with 22 bases left in between. CDR3 in amino acids: CASSFTPEADPLETQYF. CDR3 sequence (DNA): TGTGCCAGCAGTTTTACCCCTGAAGCGGACCCGTTGGAGACCCAGTACTTC.

At least ten counts were recorded for this clonotype. The rearrangement joins TRBV7-8 to TRBJ2-7; tentatively, D is TRBD2 (5 bases). The CDR3 spans 12 residues. Trimming took off 4 bases at V and 3 bases at J, with 7 bases between the two ends. Germline loops: CDR1 SGHVS, CDR2 FQNEAQ. CDR3 residues: CASSSGDYEQYF. The CDR3 DNA sequence: TGTGCCAGCAGCTCCGGGGACTACGAGCAGTACTTC.

This sequence joins TRBV5-1 and TRBJ1-1; D gene unclear. The CDR3 consists of 14 residues. Trimming cost V 4 bases and J 8 bases, with 18 bases left between them. The germline V gene has CDR1 SGHRS and CDR2 YFSETQ. CDR3 nucleotide sequence: TGCGCCAGCAGCCCCGGGAGCAGCGTCGAGGAAGCTTTCTTT. It codes for CASSPGSSVEEAFF. Full variable domain (missing parts from reference TRBV5-1 and TRBJ1-1): KAGVTQTPRYLIKTRGQQVTLSCSPISGHRSVSWYQQTPGQGLQFLFEYFSETQRNKGNFPGRFSGRQFSNSRSEMNVSTLELGDSALYLCASSPGSSVEEAFFGQGTRLTVV.

In its sample, this clonotype was seen many times. The rearrangement uses TRBV15 and TRBJ2-1; TRBD1 agrees at 8 bases. The CDR3 consists of 14 residues. The germline gives CDR1 LNHNV, CDR2 YYDKDF (reference sequence). V shed 5 bases, J shed 5 bases, and the junction held 5 bases outside the gene matches. The CDR3 region has the DNA TGTGCCACCAGCGGACAGGGCCCCAACAATGAGCAGTTCTTC. It is translated as CATSGQGPNNEQFF. Full variable domain (missing parts from reference TRBV15 and TRBJ2-1): DAMVIQNPRYQVTQFGKPVTLSCSQTLNHNVMYWYQQKSSQAPKLLFHYYDKDFNNEADTPDNFQSRRPNTSFCFLDIRSPGLGDTAMYLCATSGQGPNNEQFFGPGTRLTVL.

Many counts were recorded for this clonotype. CDR3 amino acids: CASSAPLRNEQFF. In DNA form, the CDR3 reads TGTGCCAGCAGCGCCCCCTTGAGGAATGAGCAGTTCTTC. The rearrangement links TRBV9 to TRBJ2-1; D is unresolved. The CDR3 spans 13 residues. Trimming pared 3 bases from V and 7 bases from J, leaving 11 bases between. Germline lookup yields CDR1 SGDLS and CDR2 YYNGEE.

V and J are TRBV20-1 and TRBJ2-2, with 8 bases that match TRBD2. Germline V CDR1 and CDR2: DFQATT, SNEGSKA (reference sequence). V dropped 2 bases and J dropped 2; count of bases not matched to a gene: 7. CDR3 length: 16 residues. CDR3 sequence reads: CSARSGREVNTGELFF. CDR3 in DNA: TGCAGTGCTAGATCGGGGCGGGAGGTTAACACCGGGGAGCTGTTTTTT.

The sample holds many counts of this clonotype. The chain couples TRBV7-6 to TRBJ2-7, with D possibly being TRBD1 or TRBD2 (5 bases each). Trimming took 4 bases from V and 2 from J, leaving 21 bases between them. This CDR3 has 17 residues. Germline CDR1 and CDR2: SGHVS and FNYEAQ. The CDR3 DNA reads as TGTGCCAGCAGCTCCCGAAGCGGCAGGGTAACCCCCTACGAGCAGTACTTC. Residues: CASSSRSGRVTPYEQYF.

Concerning this clonotype itself: This may arise from a read error, as a much more abundant clone is one base away. The rearrangement links TRBV12-3 or TRBV12-4 to TRBJ2-7; D remains unclear. The CDR3 extends over 14 amino acids. The CDR3 bases are TGTGCCGGCAGTTTTAGGGTCAGAAGATACGAGCAGTACTTC. Encoded protein: CAGSFRVRRYEQYF.

The V and J genes are TRBV5-1 and TRBJ1-2; D perhaps matches TRBD1 (6 bases). V shed 4 bases and J shed 4 bases, with 14 bases lying between them. CDR1 SGHRS and CDR2 YFSETQ come from the germline V gene. The CDR3 consists of 14 residues. The CDR3 DNA sequence: TGCGCCAGCAGCGACGGAACAGGGAGCTATGGCTACACCTTC. Protein sequence: CASSDGTGSYGYTF.

This chain links TRBV4-1 with TRBJ1-1; D ambiguous. The germline V and J ends were trimmed by 3 bases and 1 base, with 9 bases remaining between them. Germline V gene sequence: CDR1 MGHRA, CDR2 YSYEKL. This CDR3 comprises 14 residues. The CDR3 reads CASSQIDPNTEAFF. Here the CDR3 DNA reads TGCGCCAGCAGCCAGATTGACCCGAACACTGAAGCTTTCTTT.

Many counts were recorded for this clonotype. The chain links TRBV7-3 to TRBJ2-3; D is perhaps TRBD1 or TRBD2 (6 bases each). The CDR3 totals 14 residues. CDR1 is SGHTA and CDR2 is FQGTGA in the germline V gene. The germline V and J ends were trimmed by 5 bases and 4 bases, with 13 bases remaining between them. DNA of the CDR3: TGTGCCAGCAGCCTAGGGGGGCGAGCAGATACGCAGTATTTT. Encoded protein: CASSLGGRADTQYF.

V usage is TRBV4-3 and J usage is TRBJ1-1, with a tentative D call TRBD1 (6 bases). The CDR3 extends over 16 amino acids. CDR1 and CDR2 (germline): LGHNA, YSLEER. V lost 1 base and J 1 base, leaving 13 bases between the germline ends. The CDR3 is CASSQGPGTPNTEAFF. As DNA, the CDR3 is TGCGCCAGCAGCCAAGGACCAGGGACACCGAACACTGAAGCTTTCTTT.

This clonotype was counted ten times or more. The CDR3 is CASSEPGNYGYTF. In nucleotides, the CDR3 is TGTGCCAGCAGTGAACCAGGAAACTATGGCTACACCTTC. V usage is TRBV25-1 and J usage is TRBJ1-2, with D unclear. The length of the CDR3 is 13 residues. The V end lost 2 bases, the J end lost 2 bases, and 6 bases lay between the germline ends. Germline V CDR1 and CDR2: MGHDK, SYGVNS.

This clonotype was counted between two and nine times. V is TRBV5-3 and J is TRBJ2-2, with D perhaps matching TRBD1 (5 bases). TRBV5-3 is flagged as an ORF with uncertain function. V lost 8 bases to trimming and J lost 6 bases, with 20 bases between them. This CDR3 comprises 15 residues. The CDR3 reads CASSSPIQGSGELFF. CDR3 coding DNA: TGTGCCAGCAGCAGTCCGATTCAGGGTTCCGGGGAGCTGTTTTTT.

V gene TRBV20-1 combines with J gene TRBJ1-5; D unclear. Germline CDR1 is DFQATT and CDR2 is SNEGSKA (reference sequence). This CDR3 region has 13 residues. With 1 base removed from V and 10 bases from J, the gap between germline ends came to 14 bases. Written as DNA, the CDR3 is TGCAGTGCTAGAGGGTCATCTGATGGACCCCAGCATTTT. Its translation: CSARGSSDGPQHF.

This chain joins TRBV7-9 and TRBJ2-7, with 11 bases lining up with TRBD2. CDR1 is SEHNR, CDR2 FQNEAQ, per germline (reference sequence). This CDR3 has 17 residues. The V segment lost 5 bases and the J segment 2 bases; nucleotides outside the gene matches: 11. The CDR3: CASSASGLAEPAYEQYF. The CDR3 nucleotides read TGTGCCAGCAGCGCTTCGGGACTAGCGGAGCCAGCCTACGAGCAGTACTTC.

In its sample, this clonotype was seen many times. The V call is TRBV6-6, the J call TRBJ2-1, with a tentative D call TRBD2 (5 bases). This CDR3 has 11 amino acids. Trimming stripped 5 bases from V and 13 bases from J, with 12 bases between. CDR1 and CDR2 from the germline V gene are MNHNY and SVGAGI (reference sequence). The CDR3 DNA sequence: TGTGCCAGCAGTCCGGACTTGGCCCAGTTCTTC. This encodes CASSPDLAQFF.

About this clonotype itself: Given a much more abundant clone one base away, this may be a read error. The rearrangement joins TRBV4-1 to TRBJ2-5, with unresolved D. Germline V gene lookup returns CDR1 MGHRA and CDR2 YSYEKL. The CDR3 totals 16 residues. The DNA of the CDR3 is TGTGCCAGCAGCCAATCGGACGGCGCGGCACCAAGGGTCCAGTACTTC. Translating gives CASSQSDGAAPRVQYF.